This T cell receptor (beta chain) was obtained from a study of blood T cell repertoires in COVID-19. Study-wide context: Acute and convalescent COVID-19 specimens originated in the United States, Italy and Spain. T cells, B-cell-depleted T cells, or PBMCs provided the cDNA or gDNA that served as material.

The length of the CDR3 is 15 residues. Deletions cut 0 bases from V and 0 bases from J, with 12 bases between. Germline-derived CDR1 and CDR2 are GTSNPN and SVGIG (reference sequence). This clone was recorded only once. Per the study methods: Amplification of reference gene primers provided the estimated nucleated cell counts. Clones were sequenced by immunoSEQ multiplex PCR, and TCRdb holds only the in-frame ones, with some missing. V, J and clone size are those of that table, while D and trimming were read from the DNA. The sample shows 200,000 to 250,000 clones, roughly 88% of them seen only once. Sequencing was performed on peripheral blood. The chain uses TRBV30 and TRBJ2-7; possible D gene TRBD2, 5 bases. This clonotype was obtained from a human donor in a cohort sampled during active COVID-19. The CDR3 here is CAWSVLGPVSYEQYF. CDR3 sequence (DNA): TGTGCCTGGAGTGTACTAGGACCAGTCTCCTACGAGCAGTACTTC.